This TCR beta chain was sequenced in a study of blood T cell repertoires in COVID-19. Study context: Donors in the United States, Italy and Spain gave samples during acute or convalescent COVID-19. The analysed material was cDNA or gDNA that came from T cells, B-cell-depleted T cells, or PBMCs.

Profiled with immunoSEQ multiplex PCR; TCRdb holds only in-frame clones, not every one. The table has roughly 200,000 clones, 89% seen once. The length of the CDR3 is 14 residues. Germline V gene lookup returns CDR1 MNHEY and CDR2 SMNVEV (reference sequence). The V end lost 3 bases, the J end lost 3 bases, and 12 bases lay between the germline ends. The V gene is TRBV27, the J gene TRBJ2-7; D perhaps matches TRBD1 (5 bases). The sequencing input was PBMCs or T cells enriched from blood (not recorded which). This clonotype was sampled from a woman in her thirties or forties with acute COVID-19. This CDR3 is CASSFAAGRYEQYF. As DNA, the CDR3 is TGTGCCAGCAGTTTCGCGGCAGGGCGCTACGAGCAGTACTTC.